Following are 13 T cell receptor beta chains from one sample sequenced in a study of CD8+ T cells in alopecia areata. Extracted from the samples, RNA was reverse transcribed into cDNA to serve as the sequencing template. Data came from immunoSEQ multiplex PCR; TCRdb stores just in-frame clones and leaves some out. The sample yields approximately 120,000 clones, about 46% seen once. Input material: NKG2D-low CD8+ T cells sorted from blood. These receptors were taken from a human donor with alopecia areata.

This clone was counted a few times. The DNA of the CDR3 is TGTGCCAGCAAAACGGGACACCAGAACACTGAAGCTTTCTTT. It encodes CASKTGHQNTEAFF. The chain combines TRBV28 with TRBJ1-1; weak D call: TRBD1 (6 bases). Germline V CDR1 and CDR2: MDHEN, SYDVKM. This CDR3 contains 14 residues. V was clipped by 7 bases and J by 1 base, with 13 bases between them.

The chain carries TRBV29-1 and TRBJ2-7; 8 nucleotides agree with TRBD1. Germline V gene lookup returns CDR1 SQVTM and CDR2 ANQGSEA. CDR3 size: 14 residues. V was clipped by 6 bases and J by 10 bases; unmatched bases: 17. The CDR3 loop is CSVETGTGGPLQYF. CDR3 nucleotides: TGCAGCGTCGAAACCGGGACAGGCGGGCCGCTTCAGTACTTC.

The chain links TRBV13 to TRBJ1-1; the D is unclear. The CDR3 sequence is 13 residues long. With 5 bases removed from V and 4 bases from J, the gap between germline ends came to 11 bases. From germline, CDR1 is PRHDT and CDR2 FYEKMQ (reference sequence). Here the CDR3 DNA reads TGTGCCAGCAGCCCTGGATCTGGCACTGAAGCTTTCTTT. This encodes CASSPGSGTEAFF.

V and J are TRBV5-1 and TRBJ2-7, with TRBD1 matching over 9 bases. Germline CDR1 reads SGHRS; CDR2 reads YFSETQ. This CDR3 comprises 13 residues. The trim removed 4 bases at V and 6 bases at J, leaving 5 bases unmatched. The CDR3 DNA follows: TGCGCCAGCAGCCCGGGGACAGGGCGCGAGCAGTACTTC. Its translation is CASSPGTGREQYF.

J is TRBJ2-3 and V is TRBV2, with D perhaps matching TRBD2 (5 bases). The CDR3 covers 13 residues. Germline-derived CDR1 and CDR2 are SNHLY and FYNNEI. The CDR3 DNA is TGTGCTGACGGGGAGTTCAGCACAGATACGCAGTATTTT. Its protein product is CADGEFSTDTQYF.

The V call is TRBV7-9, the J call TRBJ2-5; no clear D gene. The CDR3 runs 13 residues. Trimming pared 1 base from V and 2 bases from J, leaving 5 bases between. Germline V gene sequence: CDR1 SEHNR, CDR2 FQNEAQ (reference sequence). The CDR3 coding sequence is TGTGCCAGCAGCTTAGGACTGCAAGAGACCCAGTACTTC. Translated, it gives CASSLGLQETQYF.

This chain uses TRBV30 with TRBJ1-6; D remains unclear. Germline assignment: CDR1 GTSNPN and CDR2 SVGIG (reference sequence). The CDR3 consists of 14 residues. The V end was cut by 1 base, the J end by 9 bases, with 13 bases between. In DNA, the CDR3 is TGTGCCTGGAGTGATACGGGAGGCGGTTCACCCCTCCACTTT. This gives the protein CAWSDTGGGSPLHF.

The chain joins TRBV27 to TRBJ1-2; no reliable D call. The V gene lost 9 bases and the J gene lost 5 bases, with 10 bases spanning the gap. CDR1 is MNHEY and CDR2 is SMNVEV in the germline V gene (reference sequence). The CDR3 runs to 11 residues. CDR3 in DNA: TGTGCCAGTCGTGGGGTGTATGGCTACACCTTC. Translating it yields CASRGVYGYTF.

The CDR3, as DNA: TGTGCCAGCAGTGAACTCGGGACAGAGTACAATGAGCAGTTCTTC. Translation: CASSELGTEYNEQFF. The chain has TRBV2 and TRBJ2-1; TRBD1 matches 7 bases. J lost 4 bases, V lost 2 bases, and 5 bases had no gene match. This CDR3 has 15 residues. Germline CDR1 is SNHLY and CDR2 is FYNNEI.

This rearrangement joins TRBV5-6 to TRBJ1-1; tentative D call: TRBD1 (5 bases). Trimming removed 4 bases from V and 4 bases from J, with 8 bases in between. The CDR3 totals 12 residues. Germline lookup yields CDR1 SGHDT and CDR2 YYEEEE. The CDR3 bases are TGTGCCAGCAGCCCCGGGGGCACTGAAGCTTTCTTT. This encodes CASSPGGTEAFF.

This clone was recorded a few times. This CDR3 is CASQGAKTQYF. Written as DNA, the CDR3 is TGTGCCAGCCAGGGGGCCAAGACCCAGTACTTC. The J gene is TRBJ2-5, the V gene TRBV28; 8 nucleotides align to TRBD1. Germline assignment: CDR1 MDHEN and CDR2 SYDVKM. The CDR3 is made up of 11 amino acids. J gave up 6 bases and V 8 bases, and 2 bases lay outside the gene matches.

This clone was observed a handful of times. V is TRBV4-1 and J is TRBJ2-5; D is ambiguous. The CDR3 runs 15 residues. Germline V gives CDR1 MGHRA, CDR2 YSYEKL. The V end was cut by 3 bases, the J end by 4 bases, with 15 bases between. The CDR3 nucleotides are TGCGCCAGCAGCCAGTACGAGCTCGCAACAGAGACCCAGTACTTC. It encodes CASSQYELATETQYF.

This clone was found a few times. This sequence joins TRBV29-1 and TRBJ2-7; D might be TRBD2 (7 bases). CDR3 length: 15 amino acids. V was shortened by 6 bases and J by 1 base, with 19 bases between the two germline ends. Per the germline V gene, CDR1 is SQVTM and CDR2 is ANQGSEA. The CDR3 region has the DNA TGCAGCGTCCTTGAGTGGGGGGGCGGATCCTACGAGCAGTACTTC. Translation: CSVLEWGGGSYEQYF.